These T cell receptor beta chains were read from a single sample in a study of control samples from healthy donors and cancer patients. Assay used: immunoSEQ multiplex PCR; TCRdb lists only in-frame clones, some missing. The sample lists around 93,000 clones, roughly 89% occurring once. The sequenced sample was blood. The receptors were sampled from a human donor in good health. The donor label of this sample is uncertain. CDR3s include the opening cysteine and the closing phenylalanine or tryptophan. The D gene is left open where the match is weak. Clone size is given for some rows only: seen once, a few or many times, or a class if the clone is expanded.

CDR3 protein	CDR3 DNA	V gene	CDR3 length	D gene	J gene	clone size
CAPPGASYNEQFF	TGCGCCCCCCCGGGGGCCTCCTACAATGAGCAGTTCTTC	TRBV10-1	13	NA	TRBJ2-1	NA
CATSMDKGLNQPQHF	TGTGCCACCAGCATGGACAAGGGGTTAAATCAGCCCCAGCATTTT	TRBV15	15	NA	TRBJ1-5	NA
CASSQVQESYGYTF	TGTGCCAGCAGCCAAGTACAGGAGTCCTATGGCTACACCTTC	TRBV4-2	14	NA	TRBJ1-2	NA
CASSGGTVYEQYF	TGTGCCAGCAGTGGCGGGACAGTATACGAGCAGTACTTC	TRBV28	13	NA	TRBJ2-7	NA
CASSQARKLSGNTIYF	TGCGCCAGCAGCCAGGCAAGGAAGCTCTCTGGAAACACCATATATTTT	TRBV4-1	16	NA	TRBJ1-3	NA
CASSQDKGQFNSPLHF	TGTGCCAGCAGCCAAGATAAGGGCCAATTTAATTCACCCCTCCACTTT	TRBV3-1/TRBV3-2	16	NA	TRBJ1-6	once
CASSHNRGFSSGNTIYF	TGTGCCAGCAGCCACAACAGGGGCTTCAGCTCTGGAAACACCATATATTTT	TRBV3-1/TRBV3-2	17	TRBD1	TRBJ1-3	NA
CASQRDRDQPQHF	TGTGCCAGCCAAAGAGACAGGGATCAGCCCCAGCATTTT	TRBV2	13	TRBD1	TRBJ1-5	NA
CASSPHRGGNTGELFF	TGTGCCAGCAGTCCACATAGAGGGGGTAACACCGGGGAGCTGTTTTTT	TRBV11-3	16	NA	TRBJ2-2	NA
CASSPSSGSPQPQHF	TGTGCCAGCAGCCCCAGTTCAGGGAGCCCTCAGCCCCAGCATTTT	TRBV28	15	NA	TRBJ1-5	NA
CAISVQDNEQFF	TGTGCCATCAGTGTGCAAGACAATGAGCAGTTCTTC	TRBV10-3	12	NA	TRBJ2-1	NA